This note documents a single T cell receptor beta chain sequence. Data came from immunoSEQ multiplex PCR; TCRdb stores just in-frame clones and leaves some out. This table has about 210,000 clones, 92% appearing once. The source of the sample is a study of blood T cell repertoires in COVID-19. V gave up 4 bases and J gave up 2 bases, with 8 bases separating them. The CDR3 spans 12 residues. The germline V gene has CDR1 SQVTM and CDR2 ANQGSEA. This sequence originates from a man aged 25-40 years with acute or convalescent COVID-19. The chain employs TRBV29-1 and TRBJ1-1; possibly TRBD1 for D (5 bases). Sample: peripheral blood. The CDR3 here is CSVGRGNTEAFF. In DNA, the CDR3 is TGCAGCGTTGGTAGGGGTAACACTGAAGCTTTCTTT.